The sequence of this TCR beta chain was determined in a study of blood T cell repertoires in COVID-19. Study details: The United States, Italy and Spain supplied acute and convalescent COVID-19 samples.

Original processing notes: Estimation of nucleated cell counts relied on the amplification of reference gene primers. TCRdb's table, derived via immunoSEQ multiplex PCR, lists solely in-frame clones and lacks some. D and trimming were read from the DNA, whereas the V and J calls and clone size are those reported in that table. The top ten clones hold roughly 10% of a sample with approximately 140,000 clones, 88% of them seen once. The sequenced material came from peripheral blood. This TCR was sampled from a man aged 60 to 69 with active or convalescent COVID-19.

The CDR3 reads CATSRGAGGPTDTQYF. The CDR3 coding sequence is TGTGCCACCAGCAGAGGGGCGGGAGGGCCCACAGATACGCAGTATTTT. This chain connects TRBV15 to TRBJ2-3; 9 nucleotides line up with TRBD2. Trimming removed 1 base from V and 2 bases from J; junction bases left unmatched: 4. The CDR3 has 16 amino acids. Germline V gives CDR1 LNHNV, CDR2 YYDKDF (reference sequence).